Sequencing of this TCR beta chain was carried out in a study of technical replicates of blood from a few donors listed by TCRdb under 2017. Based on the germline V gene (reference sequence), the CDR1 and CDR2 sequences are WNHNN and SYGVQD. The CDR3 has 12 amino acids, counting the end cysteine and phenylalanine. Only CDR3 DNA is held: 36 bases, read in frame from base 1. V is cut by 0 bases and J by 8 bases, and the space between the germline ends is 7 bases. The library relied on the immunoSEQ multiplex PCR assay. The source is immuneACCESS, and TCRdb retained only in-frame sequences with V and J called. Part of the clones is not carried over; for the studies checked, unresolved V genes explain less than half of this, and the remainder is unexplained. The table for this sample lists approximately 76,000 clones; 90% to 95% of them were counted only once. The ten largest make up approximately 0.25% of the sample.

About this clone itself: The clone's antigen remains unknown. Per-base qualities were not stored, and no clone one base away is much larger.

This TCR was sampled from a human donor in good health. Rearrangement joined TRBV10-1 to TRBJ1-1, with no reliable assignment of the D segment. Sample: T cells isolated from PBMCs. This receptor carries the CDR3 CASSESRREAFF. The bases are TGCGCCAGCAGTGAGTCGCGGAGAGAAGCTTTCTTT.